Presented here are 9 T cell receptor beta chains from one specimen sequenced in a study of regulatory T cells in long-lasting Graves disease. As for time point: newly diagnosed GD, antithyroid drugs for less than 3 months. There was RNA extracted from PBMCs, and the TCR library was made from it. TCR beta libraries were built with iRepertoire HTBI primers and Arm-PCR of CDR3 regions. TCRdb called the multiplex PCR reads again in MiXCR, with one record for every CDR3 protein. This table has fewer than 450,000 distinct CDR3 sequences, 14% to 15% appearing once. The sample was also reused in another study, on T cells in Graves' hyperthyroidism and ophthalmopathy.

The source was peripheral blood mononuclear cells (PBMCs), collected at new diagnosis, from a patient treated with antithyroid drugs. The receptor set was obtained from a woman aged 40 to 49 with Graves disease.

This clonotype was observed a single time. The CDR3 does not close with the conserved phenylalanine or tryptophan, likely indicating a read error. The chain joins TRBV11-3 to TRBJ2-7; TRBD2 aligns across 11 bases. CDR1 SGHNT and CDR2 YENEEA come from the germline V gene. The CDR3 extends over 14 amino acids. The CDR3 spells CVSSYTSGSYEQYL. The CDR3, as DNA: TGTGTCAGCAGCTATACTAGCGGGAGTTACGAGCAGTACCTC.

This clonotype has more than one count but fewer than ten. This rearrangement joins TRBV20-1 to TRBJ2-3; TRBD1 agrees at 8 bases. CDR1 and CDR2 (germline): DFQATT, SNEGSKA (reference sequence). V trimming: 4 bases; J trimming: 1 base; junction bases outside the gene matches: 7. CDR3 length: 15 amino acids. The CDR3 region has the DNA TGCAGTGCTAAACCCCCGGGACAGGGCACAGATACGCAGTATTTT. This gives the protein CSAKPPGQGTDTQYF.

For this clonotype: The missing conserved phenylalanine or tryptophan at the end of this CDR3 makes a read error likely. The chain links TRBV19 to TRBJ1-2, with TRBD1 as a possible D gene (6 bases). Trimming left V 10 bases short and J 2 bases short, with 23 bases between. Looked up from germline, CDR1 is LNHDA and CDR2 is SQIVND (reference sequence). This CDR3 has 16 residues. The CDR3, as DNA: TGTGCCACTGCATTACAACCACAGGGTACCAACTATGGCTACACCCTC. Its translation: CATALQPQGTNYGYTL.

This clonotype occurred a few times. This chain joins TRBV30 and TRBJ2-1, with D unclear. The V gene lost 2 bases and the J gene lost 7 bases, with 6 bases spanning the gap. The CDR3 loop spans 11 amino acids. Germline V gives CDR1 GTSNPN, CDR2 SVGIG (reference sequence). CDR3 nucleotides: TGTGCCTGGAGTCCTATGAATGAGCAGTTCTTC. Translating it yields CAWSPMNEQFF.

V is TRBV30 and J is TRBJ2-1; 8 bases are shared with TRBD1. The V and J ends lost 5 bases and 4 bases, in that order; junction bases with no gene match: 7. CDR3 length equals 14 residues. Germline CDR1 is GTSNPN and CDR2 is SVGIG (reference sequence). DNA of the CDR3: TGTGCCTGGGAGACAGGGGTAGGGTACAATGAGCAGTTCTTC. Protein: CAWETGVGYNEQFF.

Only a few counts were recorded for this clonotype. The rearrangement uses TRBV20-1 and TRBJ2-1; TRBD2 matches at 7 bases. CDR1 is DFQATT, CDR2 SNEGSKA, per germline (reference sequence). Trimming cost V 3 bases and J 5 bases; bases outside gene matches: 13. There are 16 residues in the CDR3. CDR3: CSASALLAAVNNEQFF. DNA for the CDR3: TGCAGTGCTAGTGCCCTTCTAGCGGCGGTTAACAATGAGCAGTTCTTC.

The chain couples TRBV19 to TRBJ2-3, with TRBD1 matching over 7 bases. CDR1 is LNHDA and CDR2 is SQIVND in the germline V gene (reference sequence). CDR3 size: 15 residues. The V and J ends lost 2 bases and 3 bases, in that order; junction bases with no gene match: 5. The chain's CDR3 is CASSIIQGSTDTQYF. The CDR3, as DNA: TGTGCCAGTAGTATAATACAGGGGAGTACAGATACGCAGTATTTT.

In its sample, this clonotype was seen many times. The chain employs TRBV6-2 or TRBV6-3 and TRBJ2-3, with D unclear. This CDR3 is built from 14 residues. Between the trimmed V and J ends, which lost 8 bases and 3 bases, there was a span of 15 bases. Germline V gene sequence: CDR1 MNHEY, CDR2 SVGEGT. In nucleotides, the CDR3 is TGTGCCAGCTCGCGTGAGTTGGGGACAGATACGCAGTATTTT. Protein sequence: CASSRELGTDTQYF.

This chain connects TRBV28 to TRBJ1-6, with 8 bases fitting TRBD1. V was pared by 6 bases and J by 9 bases, with 10 bases of the junction left unmatched. This CDR3 comprises 15 residues. The V gene's germline CDR1 is MDHEN and CDR2 SYDVKM. The CDR3 DNA sequence: TGTGCCAGCAGCCCTCCTTCAGGGGGCGCTTCACCCCTCCACTTT. It codes for CASSPPSGGASPLHF.